The present T cell receptor beta chain was sequenced within a study of Ad26.COV2.S vaccination and SARS-CoV-2 variants. Treatment specified: roughly 19 received Ad26.COV2.S at low or high dose, single or two shots; 5 received placebo; per-sample allocation not given. Collection of samples fell on day 63 after the first vaccine or placebo injection. Some clones are missing from TCRdb's copy, which holds only in-frame ones; the method was immunoSEQ multiplex PCR. The table has about 370,000 clones, more than 85% seen once. With V trimmed by 5 bases and J by 4 bases, 1 base remained unmatched. The CDR3 runs to 13 residues. Germline V lookup: CDR1 SNHLY, CDR2 FYNNEI.

The receptor's source is a person aged 18 to 65 who received the Ad26.COV2.S COVID-19 vaccine or a placebo. The rearrangement joins TRBV2 to TRBJ2-2; the match to TRBD2 covers 7 bases. The sample was peripheral blood, taken in a trial of Ad26.COV2.S vaccine versus placebo. The CDR3 spells CASSRTSTGELFF. CDR3 in DNA: TGTGCCAGCAGTCGGACTAGCACCGGGGAGCTGTTTTTT. Drawing the rest from reference TRBV2 and TRBJ2-2, the complete variable domain is EPEVTQTPSHQVTQMGQEVILRCVPISNHLYFYWYRQILGQKVEFLVSFYNNEISEKSEIFDDQFSVERPDGSNFTLKIRSTKLEDSAMYFCASSRTSTGELFFGEGSRLTVL.